The 12 T cell receptor beta chains below come from one sample, sequenced in a study of CD8+CD57+ T cells in acquired aplastic anemia. Sequenced patients had shown CD8+CD57+ cell expansion by flow cytometry. Genomic DNA served as template for TCR beta VDJ and CDR3 profiling. TCRdb passed the reads through MiXCR, listing each CDR3 protein once. The sample has just over 450,000 distinct CDR3 sequences, around 30% seen once. Material for sequencing was sorted CD4+, CD8+, or CD8+CD57+ T cells (not recorded which) from PBMCs. The receptors originated from a human donor with aplastic anemia.

Comments on this clonotype: No conserved phenylalanine or tryptophan ends this CDR3, so it is likely a read error. The chain has TRBV4-3 and TRBJ1-2; tentatively, D is TRBD1 (5 bases). The germline CDR1 and CDR2 sequences are LGHNA and YSLEER. The CDR3 consists of 15 residues. In nucleotides, the CDR3 is TGCGCCCGCAGCCAAGACAGTGTTAATCCCTATGGCTACACCGTC. This encodes CARSQDSVNPYGYTV.

The sample holds a few counts of this clonotype. The V gene is TRBV6-1, the J gene TRBJ2-7; TRBD2 is a possible D gene (5 bases). V lost 7 bases and J 2 bases, leaving 15 bases between the germline ends. CDR1 and CDR2 (germline): MNHNS, SASEGT. The CDR3 length is 14 residues. The CDR3 nucleotides are TGTGCCAGCACCATCACCGGGATAACCTACGAGCAGTACTTC. Its translation: CASTITGITYEQYF.

This clonotype turned up a few times. This rearrangement joins TRBV20-1 to TRBJ2-1; D may be TRBD2 (6 bases). The germline gives CDR1 DFQATT, CDR2 SNEGSKA (reference sequence). CDR3 length: 16 amino acids. The V end was cut by 5 bases, the J end by 2 bases, with 19 bases between. CDR3 sequence: CSAPADTGGPYNEQFF. The CDR3 DNA reads TGCAGTGCTCCAGCAGACACCGGAGGGCCCTACAATGAGCAGTTCTTC.

In the case of this clonotype: This may stem from a read error, because a much larger clone lies one nucleotide away. The J gene is TRBJ1-2, the V gene TRBV7-2, with D unresolved. Germline CDR1 SGHTA, CDR2 FQGNSA. V was pared by 7 bases and J by 6 bases, with 21 bases between. The CDR3 spans 15 residues. The CDR3 spells CASNQVWAGFDGYTF. CDR3 coding DNA: TGTGCCAGCAACCAAGTATGGGCAGGCTTCGATGGCTACACCTTC.

The chain uses TRBV20-1 and TRBJ2-5; D might be TRBD1 or TRBD2, each matching 5 bases. TRBJ2-7 explains the end of the DNA better; the J call may be wrong. Germline V lookup: CDR1 DFQATT, CDR2 SNEGSKA (reference sequence). CDR3 length: 18 residues. In DNA form, the CDR3 reads TGCAGTGCCCCGGGACCCACGAACTCCAGACGAACCAGCTACGAGCAGTACTTC. Encoded protein: CSAPGPTNSRRTSYEQYF.

The V gene is TRBV7-9, the J gene TRBJ1-1, with 8 nucleotides matching TRBD1. Germline CDR1 SEHNR, CDR2 FQNEAQ (reference sequence). The ends lost 4 bases at V and 5 bases at J; junction bases unmatched: 6. The CDR3 covers 14 residues. The DNA for the CDR3 is TGTGCCAGCAGCTCCCAGACAGGGGAAACTGAAGCTTTCTTT. It codes for CASSSQTGETEAFF.

This clonotype was seen at least ten times. One end of the junction fails to match germline, which may point to a read error. The chain uses TRBV7-7 and TRBJ2-1; D call uncertain. Germline CDR1 and CDR2: SSHAT and FNYEAQ (reference sequence). The CDR3 covers 13 residues. CDR3 region: CASSLALLSEQFF. For the CDR3, the DNA is TGTGCTAGCAGCCTGGCGCTTTTGTCGGAGCAGTTCTTC.

Comment on this clonotype: One junction end does not reproduce the germline sequence, and a read error may be involved. This rearrangement joins TRBV10-3 to TRBJ2-1; TRBD1 agrees at 11 bases. The CDR3 runs 15 residues. Germline V gives CDR1 ENHRY, CDR2 SYGVKD. The CDR3 region is CASSDRTGGQNEQFF. The CDR3 DNA sequence: TGTGCCAGCAGTGATAGGACAGGGGGCCAGAATGAGCAGTTCTTC.

This clonotype was seen repeatedly, ten times or more. The gene calls are TRBV7-2 and TRBJ2-3; TRBD1 is a possible D gene (5 bases). The length of the CDR3 is 14 residues. V lost 5 bases and J lost 0, with 9 bases in between. Germline V gene lookup returns CDR1 SGHTA and CDR2 FQGNSA. The CDR3 DNA is TGTGCCAGCAGCATGACAGTAAGCACAGATACGCAGTATTTT. Translation: CASSMTVSTDTQYF.

This clonotype was seen a few times. The CDR3, as DNA: TGTGCCAGCAGCGTAGTAGGTGGGGGGGCAAACACCGGGGAGCTGTTTTTT. Translating gives CASSVVGGGANTGELFF. The V gene is TRBV9, the J gene TRBJ2-2, with a weak D call TRBD2 (7 bases). Germline V gene lookup returns CDR1 SGDLS and CDR2 YYNGEE. Trimming took off 0 bases at V and 2 bases at J, with 14 bases between the two ends. The CDR3 runs to 17 residues.

V gene TRBV19 combines with J gene TRBJ1-5, with a possible D match to TRBD1 (5 bases). Deletions cut 6 bases from V and 9 bases from J, with 15 bases between. The germline V gene encodes CDR1 LNHDA and CDR2 SQIVND (reference sequence). The CDR3 length is 13 residues. DNA of the CDR3: TGTGCCAGTAGCGTGGGGCCCCGTCCGCCCCAGCATTTT. Its translation is CASSVGPRPPQHF.

This clonotype was counted at least ten times. The chain joins TRBV14 to TRBJ2-5, with D unclear. Germline CDR1 is SGHDN and CDR2 is FVKESK. Trimming took off 2 bases at V and 5 bases at J, with 6 bases between the two ends. The CDR3 runs 12 residues. CDR3 protein: CASSQLGETQYF. CDR3 nucleotides: TGTGCCAGCAGCCAACTAGGGGAGACCCAGTACTTC. Using reference TRBV14 and TRBJ2-5 for the parts outside the CDR3, the full variable domain is EAGVTQFPSHSVIEKGQTVTLRCDPISGHDNLYWYRRVMGKEIKFLLHFVKESKQDESGMPNNRFLAERTGGTYSTLKVQPAELEDSGVYFCASSQLGETQYFGPGTRLLVL.